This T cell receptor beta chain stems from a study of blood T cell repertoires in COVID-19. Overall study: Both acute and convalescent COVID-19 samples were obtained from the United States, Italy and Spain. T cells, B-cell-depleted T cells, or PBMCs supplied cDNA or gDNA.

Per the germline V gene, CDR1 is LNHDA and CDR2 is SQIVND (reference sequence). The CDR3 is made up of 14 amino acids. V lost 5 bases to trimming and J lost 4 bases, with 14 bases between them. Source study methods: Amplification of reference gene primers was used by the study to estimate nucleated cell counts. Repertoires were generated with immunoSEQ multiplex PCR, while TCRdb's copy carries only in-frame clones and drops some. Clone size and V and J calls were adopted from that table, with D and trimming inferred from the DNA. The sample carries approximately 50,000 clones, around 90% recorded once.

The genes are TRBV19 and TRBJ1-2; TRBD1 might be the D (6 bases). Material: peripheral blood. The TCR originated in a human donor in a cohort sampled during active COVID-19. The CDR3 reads CASSPSTGGYGYTF. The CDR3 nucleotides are TGTGCCAGTAGTCCCTCGACAGGTGGCTATGGCTACACCTTC. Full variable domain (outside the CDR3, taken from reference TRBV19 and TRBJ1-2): DGGITQSPKYLFRKEGQNVTLSCEQNLNHDAMYWYRQDPGQGLRLIYYSQIVNDFQKGDIAEGYSVSREKKESFPLTVTSAQKNPTAFYLCASSPSTGGYGYTFGSGTRLTVV.